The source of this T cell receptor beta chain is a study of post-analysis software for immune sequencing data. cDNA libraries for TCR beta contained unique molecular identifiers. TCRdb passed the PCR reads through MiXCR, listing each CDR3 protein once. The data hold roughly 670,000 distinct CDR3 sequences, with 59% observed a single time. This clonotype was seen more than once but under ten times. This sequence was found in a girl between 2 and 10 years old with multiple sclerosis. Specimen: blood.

The CDR3 here is CASSLAQGMKQFF. The CDR3 DNA follows: TGTGCCAGCAGCTTAGCACAGGGGATGAAGCAGTTCTTC. The chain couples TRBV7-8 to TRBJ2-1; 7 bases agree with TRBD1. The CDR3 sequence is 13 residues long. J was trimmed by 11 bases and V by 0 bases; bases with no gene match: 4. Per the germline V gene, CDR1 is SGHVS and CDR2 is FQNEAQ.